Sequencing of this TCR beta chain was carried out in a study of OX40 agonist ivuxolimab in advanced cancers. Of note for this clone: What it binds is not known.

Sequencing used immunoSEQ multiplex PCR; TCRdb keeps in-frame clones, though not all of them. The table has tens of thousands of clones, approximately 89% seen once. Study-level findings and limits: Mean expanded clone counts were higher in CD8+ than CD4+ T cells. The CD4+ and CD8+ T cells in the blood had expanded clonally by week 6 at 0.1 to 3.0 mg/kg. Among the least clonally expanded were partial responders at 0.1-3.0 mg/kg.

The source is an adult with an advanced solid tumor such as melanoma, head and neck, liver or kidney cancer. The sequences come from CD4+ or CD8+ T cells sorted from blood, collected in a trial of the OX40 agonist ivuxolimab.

The CDR3 loop reads CASSTGTSGEYSARNEQFF. In nucleotides, the CDR3 is TGTGCCAGCAGCACAGGGACTAGCGGTGAGTACTCGGCAAGAAATGAGCAGTTCTTC. V gene TRBV7-2 combines with J gene TRBJ2-1; 11 nucleotides align to TRBD2. The CDR3 contains 19 residues. The ends lost 5 bases at V and 7 bases at J; junction bases unmatched: 19. Germline V gene data show CDR1 as SGHTA and CDR2 as FQGNSA.